The 4 T cell receptor beta chains listed next were all sequenced from one sample in a study of CD8+CD57+ T cells in acquired aplastic anemia. CDR3 and TCR beta VDJ profiling relied on genomic DNA as the template. From the reads, TCRdb called clonotypes with MiXCR, one entry per CDR3 protein. The top ten clones hold under 3% of a sample with roughly 61,000 distinct CDR3 sequences, about 54% of them seen once. Sequencing was done on a sample of sorted CD4+, CD8+, or CD8+CD57+ T cells (not recorded which) from PBMCs. Receptors originate from a human donor in good health, serving as a control.

The J gene is TRBJ1-2, the V gene TRBV18; possible D gene TRBD1, 5 bases. From germline, CDR1 is KGHSH and CDR2 LQKENI. The CDR3 covers 14 residues. V lost 3 bases and J lost 8, with 16 bases in between. CDR3 sequence: CASSPNPTGDGYTF. CDR3 DNA sequence: TGTGCCAGCTCACCTAACCCTACAGGAGACGGCTACACCTTC. The entire variable domain, with the rest obtained from reference TRBV18 and TRBJ1-2, is as follows: NAGVMQNPRHLVRRRGQEARLRCSPMKGHSHVYWYRQLPEEGLKFMVYLQKENIIDESGMPKERFSAEFPKEGPSILRIQQVVRGDSAAYFCASSPNPTGDGYTFGSGTRLTVV.

The CDR3 reads CASSLVGQRENYGYTF. DNA for the CDR3: TGTGCCAGCAGCTTGGTGGGGCAGAGGGAAAACTATGGCTACACCTTC. The chain combines TRBV5-6 with TRBJ1-2; D is possibly TRBD1 (5 bases). CDR3 length: 16 amino acids. Between the trimmed V and J ends, which lost 0 bases and 2 bases, there was a span of 14 bases. Germline CDR1 and CDR2: SGHDT and YYEEEE.

This clonotype was detected ten times or more. The J gene is TRBJ1-1, the V gene TRBV6-1, with a possible D match to TRBD1 (6 bases). The V end lost 5 bases, the J end lost 0 bases, and 10 bases lay between the germline ends. Per germline, CDR1 MNHNS and CDR2 SASEGT. There are 14 residues in the CDR3. CDR3 nucleotide sequence: TGTGCCAGCAGTCAGGGACAAATGAACACTGAAGCTTTCTTT. This translates into CASSQGQMNTEAFF.

The genes are TRBV29-1 and TRBJ1-2; 7 bases are shared with TRBD1. J was trimmed by 7 bases and V by 4 bases; bases with no gene match: 9. The germline V gene has CDR1 SQVTM and CDR2 ANQGSEA. This CDR3 spans 13 amino acids. The CDR3 reads CSVVGRGLSGYTF. For the CDR3, the DNA is TGCAGCGTTGTTGGGAGGGGGCTGAGTGGCTACACCTTC.